Following are 11 T cell receptor beta chains from one sample sequenced in a study of blood T cells in healthy people across ages. A second PCR, run for about 7 to 12 cycles, used a sample-barcoded 5' primer plus a J-beta primer mix. TCRdb re-analysed the 5' RACE reads in MiXCR, keeping a single row per CDR3 protein. The sample carries about 770,000 distinct CDR3 sequences, 44% recorded once. The sequencing input was blood. The receptors were gathered from a man in his 60s in good health.

The J gene is TRBJ1-1, the V gene TRBV14; D is undetermined. Per the germline V gene, CDR1 is SGHDN and CDR2 is FVKESK. Trimming pared 1 base from V and 2 bases from J, leaving 8 bases between. This CDR3 has 14 residues. CDR3 nucleotide sequence: TGTGCCAGCAGCCAAGGATGGCTAAACACTGAAGCTTTCTTT. Residues: CASSQGWLNTEAFF.

This chain links TRBV7-9 with TRBJ2-1, with 8 bases fitting TRBD2. V lost 7 bases to trimming and J lost 7 bases; unmatched junction nucleotides: 12. CDR3 length: 15 residues. Germline V gene data show CDR1 as SEHNR and CDR2 as FQNEAQ (reference sequence). For the CDR3, the DNA is TGTGCCAGCAACTTCTCGCCGGGGGGGTCGAATGAGCAGTTCTTC. Protein: CASNFSPGGSNEQFF.

This clonotype was seen only once. This chain connects TRBV6-5 to TRBJ2-1, with 7 nucleotides matching TRBD2. There are 14 residues in the CDR3. J was trimmed by 6 bases and V by 6 bases; bases with no gene match: 8. Germline V lookup: CDR1 MNHEY, CDR2 SVGAGI. In DNA form, the CDR3 reads TGTGCCAGCAGGCCCCCCTGGGGGGGCAATGAGCAGTTCTTC. It encodes CASRPPWGGNEQFF.

This clonotype was observed many times. This chain joins TRBV6-1 and TRBJ2-7; 8 bases are a match to TRBD2. CDR1 is MNHNS and CDR2 is SASEGT in the germline V gene. This CDR3 is 17 amino acids long. V shed 4 bases, J shed 0 bases, and the junction held 11 bases outside the gene matches. This chain's CDR3 is CASSGDVSGAISYEQYF. The DNA for the CDR3 is TGTGCCAGCAGTGGAGATGTTAGCGGGGCAATCTCCTACGAGCAGTACTTC.

A few counts support this clonotype. The CDR3 loop reads CASSFQRGGTETQYF. For the CDR3, the DNA is TGTGCCAGCAGCTTTCAGCGGGGGGGGACGGAGACCCAGTACTTC. The chain recombines TRBV7-8 with TRBJ2-5; 10 bases line up with TRBD2. Trimming removed 3 bases from V and 5 bases from J; junction bases left unmatched: 6. Per germline, CDR1 SGHVS and CDR2 FQNEAQ. This CDR3 is built from 15 residues.

This chain connects TRBV15 to TRBJ2-1; D tentatively fits TRBD1 or TRBD2 (8 bases each). Germline V gene sequence: CDR1 LNHNV, CDR2 YYDKDF (reference sequence). V lost 0 bases and J 9 bases, leaving 18 bases between the germline ends. The CDR3 length is 16 residues. The CDR3, as DNA: TGTGCCACCAGCAGAGATCCGGGACAGGCGGGGGGTGAGCAGTTCTTC. Encoded protein: CATSRDPGQAGGEQFF.

This chain connects TRBV29-1 to TRBJ2-1; maybe TRBD2 (6 bases). V was trimmed by 3 bases and J by 7 bases, leaving 7 bases between them. CDR1 is SQVTM and CDR2 is ANQGSEA in the germline V gene. The CDR3 is made up of 11 amino acids. In DNA form, the CDR3 reads TGCAGCGTTGAGGAGGGGAATGAGCAGTTCTTC. Protein sequence: CSVEEGNEQFF.

This clonotype was seen a few times. The rearrangement joins TRBV27 to TRBJ2-7; D unresolved. Germline CDR1 reads MNHEY; CDR2 reads SMNVEV (reference sequence). Trimming pared 5 bases from V and 4 bases from J, leaving 12 bases between. The CDR3 is made up of 13 amino acids. This CDR3 is CASSPNSMYEQYF. DNA for the CDR3: TGTGCCAGCAGTCCCAACTCGATGTACGAGCAGTACTTC.

This chain links TRBV7-2 with TRBJ2-2; TRBD1 is a possible D gene (7 bases). The CDR3 consists of 17 residues. Germline V gene lookup returns CDR1 SGHTA and CDR2 FQGNSA. Trimming took off 1 base at V and 0 bases at J, with 12 bases between the two ends. Here the CDR3 reads CASSLDRGTANTGELFF. The CDR3 nucleotides read TGTGCCAGCAGCTTAGATCGCGGGACAGCGAACACCGGGGAGCTGTTTTTT.

V and J are TRBV4-3 and TRBJ1-1; TRBD1 aligns across 7 bases. V gave up 1 base and J gave up 7 bases; unmatched junction bases: 6. The CDR3 totals 14 residues. In germline, CDR1 is LGHNA, CDR2 YSLEER. CDR3 protein: CASSQGKGGGEAFF. In nucleotides, the CDR3 is TGCGCCAGCAGCCAAGGTAAAGGGGGCGGTGAAGCTTTCTTT.

This sequence joins TRBV4-1 and TRBJ2-1; no reliable D call. There are 15 residues in the CDR3. Trimming left V 4 bases short and J 1 base short, with 11 bases between. Germline CDR1 reads MGHRA; CDR2 reads YSYEKL. The CDR3 is CASSPLPFSYNEQFF. In DNA, the CDR3 is TGCGCCAGCAGCCCCCTCCCTTTTTCCTACAATGAGCAGTTCTTC.